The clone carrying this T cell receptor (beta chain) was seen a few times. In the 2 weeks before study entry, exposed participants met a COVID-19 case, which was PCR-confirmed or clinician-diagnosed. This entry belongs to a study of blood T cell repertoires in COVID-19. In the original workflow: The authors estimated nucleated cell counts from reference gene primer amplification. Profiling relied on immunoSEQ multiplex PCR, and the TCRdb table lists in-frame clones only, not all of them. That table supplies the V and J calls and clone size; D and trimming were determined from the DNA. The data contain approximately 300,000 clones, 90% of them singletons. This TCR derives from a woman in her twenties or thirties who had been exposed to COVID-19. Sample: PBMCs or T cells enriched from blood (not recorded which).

The CDR3 DNA sequence: TGTGCCAGCAGTCTCGACATCACTGAAGCTTTCTTT. It specifies CASSLDITEAFF. The chain recombines TRBV5-4 with TRBJ1-1; D not certain. Trimming pared 5 bases from V and 4 bases from J, leaving 9 bases between. Germline CDR1 and CDR2: SGHNT and YYREEE (reference sequence). The CDR3 has 12 amino acids.